The 27 T cell receptor beta chains given below trace back to one sample, sequenced in a study of cytomegalovirus exposure and HLA in healthy donors. Only in-frame clones appear in the TCRdb table, and some are missing; sequencing was by immunoSEQ multiplex PCR. The profile shows tens of thousands of clones, around 85% of them singletons. The sequencing input was PBMCs. The source of these receptors is a man between 25 and 39 years old in good health and CMV-seronegative.

The V and J genes are TRBV29-1 and TRBJ1-3; D possibly corresponds to TRBD1 (6 bases). The CDR3 runs to 15 residues. Germline loops: CDR1 SQVTM, CDR2 ANQGSEA. V lost 6 bases and J lost 0, with 15 bases in between. The CDR3 DNA sequence: TGCAGCGTGGGAACAGGGTATGGCTCTGGAAACACCATATATTTT. Amino acid sequence: CSVGTGYGSGNTIYF. The full variable domain, completed using reference TRBV29-1 and TRBJ1-3, is SAVISQKPSRDICQRGTSLTIQCQVDSQVTMMFWYRQQPGQSLTLIATANQGSEATYESGFVIDKFPISRPNLTFSTLTVSNMSPEDSSIYLCSVGTGYGSGNTIYFGEGSWLTVV.

V is TRBV7-6 and J is TRBJ1-5; D not certain. This CDR3 is 14 amino acids long. Germline values: CDR1 SGHVS, CDR2 FNYEAQ. Trimming removed 2 bases at V and 7 bases at J, with 12 bases between. The CDR3: CASSLFGEVQPQHF. In nucleotides, the CDR3 is TGTGCCAGCAGCTTATTCGGGGAGGTACAGCCCCAGCATTTT.

This chain connects TRBV10-3 to TRBJ1-2; D may be TRBD1 (6 bases). Trimming removed 7 bases from V and 3 bases from J, with 18 bases in between. Germline-derived CDR1 and CDR2 are ENHRY and SYGVKD. This CDR3 is 15 amino acids long. DNA for the CDR3: TGTGCCATCATGGGGCAGGGGCTTGACGACTATGGCTACACCTTC. Its protein is CAIMGQGLDDYGYTF.

The J gene is TRBJ1-2, the V gene TRBV30, with TRBD1 identical over 10 bases. V lost 6 bases, J lost 4 bases, and 5 bases stayed unmatched. Germline lookup yields CDR1 GTSNPN and CDR2 SVGIG (reference sequence). This CDR3 has 13 residues. The CDR3 is CACGTGVRYGYTF. The CDR3 bases are TGTGCCTGCGGGACAGGGGTTCGCTATGGCTACACCTTC.

This chain uses TRBV9 with TRBJ1-6, with 7 bases that match TRBD1. V gave up 0 bases and J gave up 7 bases; unmatched junction bases: 4. This CDR3 spans 15 amino acids. Germline V CDR1 and CDR2: SGDLS, YYNGEE. In DNA, the CDR3 is TGTGCCAGCAGCGTAGAGGGGGCCCCCAATTCACCCCTCCACTTT. Encoded protein: CASSVEGAPNSPLHF.

CDR3 bases: TGTGCCATCAGTGACAGGGGGAATAACTATGGCTACACCTTC. Amino acid sequence: CAISDRGNNYGYTF. The V call is TRBV10-3, the J call TRBJ1-2; TRBD1 agrees at 7 bases. With V trimmed by 3 bases and J by 1 base, 2 bases remained unmatched. Germline CDR1 and CDR2: ENHRY and SYGVKD. This CDR3 contains 14 residues.

The V and J genes are TRBV2 and TRBJ1-1; 8 positions agree with TRBD1. From germline, CDR1 is SNHLY and CDR2 FYNNEI. The junction had 6 bases not matched to a gene; V was cut back by 1 base and J by 11 bases. The CDR3 covers 13 residues. CDR3 amino acids: CASSEVQTGAAFF. The CDR3 bases are TGTGCCAGCAGTGAAGTACAGACAGGGGCGGCTTTCTTT.

J is TRBJ2-3 and V is TRBV6-5; 9 nucleotides line up with TRBD1. The CDR3 totals 15 residues. Germline CDR1 MNHEY, CDR2 SVGAGI. Germline trimming cut 0 bases from V and 4 bases from J; bases unmatched to any gene: 2. The CDR3 here is CASSYSGQGSDTQYF. The CDR3 DNA follows: TGTGCCAGCAGTTACTCCGGACAGGGGTCAGATACGCAGTATTTT.

This chain uses TRBV5-4 with TRBJ1-6; 7 bases align to TRBD1. There are 15 residues in the CDR3. Germline values: CDR1 SGHNT, CDR2 YYREEE (reference sequence). Trimming removed 6 bases from V and 7 bases from J; junction bases left unmatched: 10. CDR3 in amino acids: CASNRAGQLNSPLHF. Here the CDR3 DNA reads TGTGCCAGCAACCGCGCGGGACAGTTAAATTCACCCCTCCACTTT.

The chain recombines TRBV7-2 with TRBJ2-3; D may be TRBD1 (7 bases). From germline, CDR1 is SGHTA and CDR2 FQGNSA. Trimming took off 8 bases at V and 3 bases at J, with 12 bases between the two ends. The CDR3 sequence is 13 residues long. The CDR3 reads CASRQGGTDTQYF. CDR3 DNA: TGTGCCAGCCGTCAGGGGGGAACAGATACGCAGTATTTT.

The chain employs TRBV5-1 and TRBJ1-4, with a tentative D call TRBD1 (6 bases). Germline-derived CDR1 and CDR2 are SGHRS and YFSETQ. Trimming removed 0 bases at V and 8 bases at J, with 14 bases between. There are 15 residues in the CDR3. This chain's CDR3 is CASSLAWGQGEKLFF. The CDR3 nucleotides read TGCGCCAGCAGCTTGGCTTGGGGGCAAGGAGAAAAACTGTTTTTT.

This clone was seen a single time. The chain employs TRBV30 and TRBJ1-2; 7 bases line up with TRBD1. Germline V gene data show CDR1 as GTSNPN and CDR2 as SVGIG (reference sequence). CDR3 length equals 17 residues. V shed 6 bases and J 2 bases; nucleotides not matched to a gene: 18. CDR3 sequence (DNA): TGTGCCTGTCCGGAGTCCCGGAATACAGGGGCCAACTATGGCTACACCTTC. Translating it yields CACPESRNTGANYGYTF.

This sequence joins TRBV4-1 and TRBJ1-1; TRBD1 matches 11 bases. Germline V gene sequence: CDR1 MGHRA, CDR2 YSYEKL. The CDR3 totals 17 residues. J gave up 2 bases and V 1 base, and 6 bases lay outside the gene matches. The CDR3 is CASSQAGQGAINTEAFF. In nucleotides, the CDR3 is TGCGCCAGCAGCCAAGCTGGACAGGGGGCCATAAACACTGAAGCTTTCTTT.

V usage is TRBV5-6 and J usage is TRBJ1-1, with D perhaps TRBD1 (5 bases). Germline V lookup: CDR1 SGHDT, CDR2 YYEEEE. The CDR3 has 12 amino acids. With 4 bases removed from V and 5 bases from J, the gap between germline ends came to 9 bases. The CDR3 protein is CASSRGGTEAFF. The CDR3 nucleotides read TGTGCCAGCAGCCGGGGGGGGACTGAAGCTTTCTTT. The variable domain in full, completed from reference TRBV5-6 and TRBJ1-1, reads DAGVTQSPTHLIKTRGQQVTLRCSPKSGHDTVSWYQQALGQGPQFIFQYYEEEERQRGNFPDRFSGHQFPNYSSELNVNALLLGDSALYLCASSRGGTEAFFGQGTRLTVV.

CDR3 nucleotides: TGTGCCAGCTGCTCTGGTTTTCGGTCACCCCTCCACTTT. This codes for CASCSGFRSPLHF. J is TRBJ1-6 and V is TRBV28, with D uncertain. Trimming left V 8 bases short and J 10 bases short, with 15 bases between. Germline CDR1 reads MDHEN; CDR2 reads SYDVKM. The CDR3 consists of 13 residues.

In its sample, this clone was seen once. The rearrangement joins TRBV7-8 to TRBJ2-4; D call uncertain. V shed 2 bases and J shed 9 bases, with 8 bases lying between them. In germline, CDR1 is SGHVS, CDR2 FQNEAQ. The CDR3 runs to 12 residues. This CDR3 is CASSLNSVIQYF. The CDR3 DNA follows: TGTGCCAGCAGCTTAAATTCGGTCATTCAGTACTTC.

The chain carries TRBV4-3 and TRBJ1-2; possible D gene TRBD1, 6 bases. There are 15 residues in the CDR3. V was shortened by 0 bases and J by 4 bases, with 12 bases between the two germline ends. Germline V lookup: CDR1 LGHNA, CDR2 YSLEER. Written as DNA, the CDR3 is TGCGCCAGCAGCCAAGATGTGAGGGGGGGCTATGGCTACACCTTC. This gives the protein CASSQDVRGGYGYTF.

This chain connects TRBV27 to TRBJ1-2, with TRBD1 matching 9 bases. Germline loops: CDR1 MNHEY, CDR2 SMNVEV (reference sequence). The CDR3 is made up of 14 amino acids. After removal of 4 bases from V and 4 bases from J, the junction contained 4 bases not matched to a gene. CDR3 sequence: CASSSTGGGYGYTF. CDR3 nucleotide sequence: TGTGCCAGCAGTTCAACAGGGGGCGGCTATGGCTACACCTTC.

This clone showed up just a few times. The V call is TRBV19, the J call TRBJ1-1; D call uncertain. Trimming pared 6 bases from V and 0 bases from J, leaving 8 bases between. Germline V gene data show CDR1 as LNHDA and CDR2 as SQIVND (reference sequence). The CDR3 totals 13 residues. The CDR3 nucleotides are TGTGCCAGTAGCCGTCGTATGAACACTGAAGCTTTCTTT. This gives the protein CASSRRMNTEAFF.

This clone was counted a few times. This chain uses TRBV20-1 with TRBJ2-5; D perhaps matches TRBD2 (5 bases). Germline assignment: CDR1 DFQATT and CDR2 SNEGSKA (reference sequence). The CDR3 loop spans 10 amino acids. V was pared by 5 bases and J by 7 bases, with 8 bases between. CDR3 amino acids: CSARRGTQYF. In DNA, the CDR3 is TGCAGTGCTCGTCGGGGGACCCAGTACTTC.

In this sample, this clone turned up once. The CDR3 region is CASSEQAGVGTEAFF. The DNA of the CDR3 is TGTGCCAGCAGTGAACAGGCAGGGGTGGGCACTGAAGCTTTCTTT. The chain has TRBV6-1 and TRBJ1-1; D is possibly TRBD1 (6 bases). The germline CDR1 and CDR2 sequences are MNHNS and SASEGT. V lost 2 bases and J lost 4, with 14 bases in between. The CDR3 loop spans 15 amino acids.

The chain employs TRBV5-1 and TRBJ1-4, with 8 bases aligning to TRBD1. CDR3 length equals 14 residues. With 7 bases clipped from V and 3 bases from J, the junction kept 5 bases outside the gene matches. Germline V gene lookup returns CDR1 SGHRS and CDR2 YFSETQ. CDR3 in amino acids: CASQTGVANEKLFF. As DNA, the CDR3 is TGCGCCAGCCAGACAGGGGTGGCTAATGAAAAACTGTTTTTT.

This clone occurred once. V usage is TRBV28 and J usage is TRBJ2-7; 12 bases map to TRBD1. J lost 7 bases, V lost 5 bases, and 3 bases had no gene match. The length of the CDR3 is 13 residues. Germline-derived CDR1 and CDR2 are MDHEN and SYDVKM. In DNA form, the CDR3 reads TGTGCCAGCAGTGGGACAGGGGGCCGAGAGCAGTACTTC. Its protein is CASSGTGGREQYF.

The rearrangement uses TRBV6-1 and TRBJ1-1, with 10 bases identical to TRBD1. V dropped 1 base and J dropped 11; count of bases not matched to a gene: 7. CDR3 length: 14 amino acids. Germline values: CDR1 MNHNS, CDR2 SASEGT. Here the CDR3 DNA reads TGTGCCAGCAGTGAAGGAGATTGGACAGGGGGTGCTTTCTTT. Protein: CASSEGDWTGGAFF.

This rearrangement joins TRBV5-1 to TRBJ2-1; 11 bases match TRBD2. This CDR3 spans 16 amino acids. From germline, CDR1 is SGHRS and CDR2 YFSETQ. V shed 5 bases, J shed 4 bases, and the junction held 8 bases outside the gene matches. The CDR3 loop reads CASSYPGTSGYNEQFF. CDR3 in DNA: TGCGCCAGCAGTTACCCCGGGACTAGCGGTTACAATGAGCAGTTCTTC.

V is TRBV28 and J is TRBJ1-2, with D possibly TRBD1 on 5 matching bases. CDR3 length: 13 residues. Germline CDR1 is MDHEN and CDR2 is SYDVKM. Trimming removed 3 bases at V and 6 bases at J, with 11 bases between. CDR3 nucleotide sequence: TGTGCCAGCAGTTTCAGGGAATGGGATGGCTACACCTTC. As protein: CASSFREWDGYTF.

The chain uses TRBV11-1 and TRBJ1-2, with 8 bases matching TRBD1. From germline, CDR1 is SGHAT and CDR2 FQDESV (reference sequence). The CDR3 consists of 14 residues. Trimming cost V 2 bases and J 6 bases; bases outside gene matches: 5. The CDR3 DNA sequence: TGTGCCAGCAGCTTAACGGACAGGGATGATGGCTACACCTTC. The encoded protein is CASSLTDRDDGYTF.